The following is a T cell receptor beta chain sequence with its context. This entry is derived from a study of blood T cell repertoires in COVID-19. Study-level information: The United States, Italy and Spain supplied acute and convalescent COVID-19 samples.

The protocol was immunoSEQ multiplex PCR, while the TCRdb copy is restricted to in-frame clones and leaves out a portion. The sample contains under 450,000 clones, 90% to 95% of which appear only once. CDR3 length: 15 residues. V lost 6 bases, J lost 3 bases, and 17 bases lay in between. The germline V gene encodes CDR1 LNHDA and CDR2 SQIVND (reference sequence). Allocation to cohorts depended on clinical history reported by the participants. What was sequenced was PBMCs or T cells enriched from blood (not recorded which). The origin of this receptor is a woman aged 40 to 55 who had been exposed to COVID-19. This chain uses TRBV19 with TRBJ1-1; a weak D match, TRBD1 (5 bases). The chain's CDR3 is CASRSHGGRDTEAFF. The CDR3 bases are TGTGCCAGTAGATCCCATGGGGGGAGAGACACTGAAGCTTTCTTT.